This TCR beta chain was identified during a study of T cell repertoires in cytomegalovirus infection (dated by TCRdb to the late 2010s). General notes on the study: Recently identified HLA-C-restricted CMV epitopes, whose presentation resists viral immunomodulation, were targeted by peptide stimulations together with well-studied HLA-B-restricted epitopes. Because public TCR beta signatures pointed to carriage of CMV infection together with the matching HLA type, the HLA type of each donor mattered for the analysis.

From cysteine to phenylalanine, the CDR3 is 14 amino acids long. This entry keeps only the CDR3 DNA: 42 bases, framed from base 1. V has 3 bases trimmed and J has 9 bases trimmed; junction bases matching no gene number 7. Looking up the germline V gene yields CDR1 KGHSH and CDR2 LQKENI. What the study reported, not specific to this receptor: Cumulative frequency of public TCR beta family members discriminated carriers of CMV infection plus the relevant HLA type in this cohort and an independent 352-donor cohort. The ex vivo response was dominated by HLA-C-restricted CMV-specific TCR beta clonotypes, and the single most frequent clonotype in two of eight donors was supplied by these HLA-C-restricted clonotypes.

Sequencing was carried out with an Illumina HiSeq 1500. Through fastp at Q25 and MiXCR, TCRdb rebuilt clones from the public reads, retaining in-frame beta chains. Rows are combined by CDR3 protein, so each entry shows the most common genes and DNA. Here the sample has 370,000 or so distinct CDR3 sequences; about 35% occur a single time. Together, the top ten hold roughly 13% of the sample. Sample treatment or condition, as interpreted from the label and publication: in vitro stimulation with specific CMV peptide epitopes to enrich CMV-specific T cells. This clonotype showed up just a few times. The antigen it recognizes is unknown. Base quality data are lacking; no much larger clone is found one base away.

The sequence is built from TRBV18 and TRBJ2-1; a stretch of 8 junction bases matches TRBD1. The source is a human donor in good health (CMV status not recorded). Some clones in this sample may be carry-over from other donors' samples. The starting material was cultured PBMCs, obtained from culture after CMV antigen stimulation. The sequenced DNA: TGTGCCAGCTCACCCCCAGCAGGGGGCTCTGAGCAGTTCTTC. Its protein product is CASSPPAGGSEQFF.